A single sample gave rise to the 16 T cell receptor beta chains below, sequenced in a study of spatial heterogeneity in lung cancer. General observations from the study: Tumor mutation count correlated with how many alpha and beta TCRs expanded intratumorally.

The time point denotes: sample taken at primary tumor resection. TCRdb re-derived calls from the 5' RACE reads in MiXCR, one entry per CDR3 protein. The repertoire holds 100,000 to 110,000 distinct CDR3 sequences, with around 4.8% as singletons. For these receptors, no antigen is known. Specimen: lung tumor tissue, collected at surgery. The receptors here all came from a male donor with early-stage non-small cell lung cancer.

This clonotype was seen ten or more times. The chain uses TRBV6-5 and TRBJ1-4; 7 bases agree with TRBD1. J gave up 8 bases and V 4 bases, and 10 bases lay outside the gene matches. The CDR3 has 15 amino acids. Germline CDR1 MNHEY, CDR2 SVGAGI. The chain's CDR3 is CASSWGTGVSEKLFF. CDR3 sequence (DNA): TGTGCCAGCAGTTGGGGTACAGGGGTTTCCGAAAAACTGTTTTTT.

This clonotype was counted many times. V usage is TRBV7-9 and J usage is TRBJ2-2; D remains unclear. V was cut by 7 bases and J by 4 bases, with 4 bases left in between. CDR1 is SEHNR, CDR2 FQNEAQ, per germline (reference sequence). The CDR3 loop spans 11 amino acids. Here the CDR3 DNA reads TGTGCCAGCATGCCCACCGGGGAGCTGTTTTTT. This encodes CASMPTGELFF.

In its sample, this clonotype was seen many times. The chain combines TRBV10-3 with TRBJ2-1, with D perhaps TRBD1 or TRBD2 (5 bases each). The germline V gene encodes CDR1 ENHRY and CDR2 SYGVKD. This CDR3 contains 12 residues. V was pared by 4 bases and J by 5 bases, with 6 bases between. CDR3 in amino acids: CAISGDHNEQFF. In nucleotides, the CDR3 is TGTGCCATCAGTGGGGACCACAATGAGCAGTTCTTC.

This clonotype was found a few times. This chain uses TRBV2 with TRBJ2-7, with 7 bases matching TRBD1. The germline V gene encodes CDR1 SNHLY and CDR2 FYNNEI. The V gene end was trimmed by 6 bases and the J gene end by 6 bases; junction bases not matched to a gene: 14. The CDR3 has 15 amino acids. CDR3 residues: CASSVRTGEDSEQYF. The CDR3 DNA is TGTGCCAGCAGCGTCAGGACAGGTGAGGATTCCGAGCAGTACTTC.

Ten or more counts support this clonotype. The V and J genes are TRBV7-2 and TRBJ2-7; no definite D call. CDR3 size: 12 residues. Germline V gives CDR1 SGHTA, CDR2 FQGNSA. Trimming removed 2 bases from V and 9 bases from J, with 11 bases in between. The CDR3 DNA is TGTGCCAGCAGCTTAACCGGAACTGTGCAGTACTTC. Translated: CASSLTGTVQYF.

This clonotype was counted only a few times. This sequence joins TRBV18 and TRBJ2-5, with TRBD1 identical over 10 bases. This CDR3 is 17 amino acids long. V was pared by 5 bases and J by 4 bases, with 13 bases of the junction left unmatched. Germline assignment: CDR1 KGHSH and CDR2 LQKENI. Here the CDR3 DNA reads TGTGCCAGCTCATCGGGACAGGGGAAGGATATAACAGAGACCCAGTACTTC. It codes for CASSSGQGKDITETQYF.

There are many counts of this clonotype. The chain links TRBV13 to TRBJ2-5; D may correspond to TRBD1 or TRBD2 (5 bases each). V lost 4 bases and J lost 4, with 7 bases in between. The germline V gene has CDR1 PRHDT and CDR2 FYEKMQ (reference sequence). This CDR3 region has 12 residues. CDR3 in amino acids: CASSWGIETQYF. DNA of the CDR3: TGTGCCAGCAGCTGGGGGATAGAGACCCAGTACTTC. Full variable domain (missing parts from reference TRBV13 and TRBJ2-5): AAGVIQSPRHLIKEKRETATLKCYPIPRHDTVYWYQQGPGQDPQFLISFYEKMQSDKGSIPDRFSAQQFSDYHSELNMSSLELGDSALYFCASSWGIETQYFGPGTRLLVL.

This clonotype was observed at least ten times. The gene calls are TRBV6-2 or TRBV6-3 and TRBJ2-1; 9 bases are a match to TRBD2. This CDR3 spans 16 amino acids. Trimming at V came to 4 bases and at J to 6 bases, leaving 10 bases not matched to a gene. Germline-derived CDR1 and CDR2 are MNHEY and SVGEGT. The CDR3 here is CASSWNSGSSFNEQFF. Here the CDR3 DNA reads TGTGCCAGCAGTTGGAATAGCGGGAGTTCATTCAATGAGCAGTTCTTC.

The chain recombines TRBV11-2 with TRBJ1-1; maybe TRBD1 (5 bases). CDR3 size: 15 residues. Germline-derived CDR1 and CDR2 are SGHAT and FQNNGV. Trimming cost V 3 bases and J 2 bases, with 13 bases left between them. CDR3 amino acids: CASSFRDRYNTEAFF. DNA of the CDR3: TGTGCCAGCAGCTTCAGAGACAGATACAACACTGAAGCTTTCTTT.

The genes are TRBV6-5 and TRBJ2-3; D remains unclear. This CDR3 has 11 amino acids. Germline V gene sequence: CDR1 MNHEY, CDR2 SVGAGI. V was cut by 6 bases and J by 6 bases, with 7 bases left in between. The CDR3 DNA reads TGTGCCAGCAGAGATGGGGATACGCAGTATTTT. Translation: CASRDGDTQYF.

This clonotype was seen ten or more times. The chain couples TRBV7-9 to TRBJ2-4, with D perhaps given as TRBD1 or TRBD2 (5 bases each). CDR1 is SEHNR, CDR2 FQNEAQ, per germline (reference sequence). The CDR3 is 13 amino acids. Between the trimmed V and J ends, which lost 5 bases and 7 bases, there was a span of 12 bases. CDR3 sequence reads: CASSPREGNIQYF. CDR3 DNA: TGTGCCAGCAGCCCCCGAGAGGGGAACATTCAGTACTTC.

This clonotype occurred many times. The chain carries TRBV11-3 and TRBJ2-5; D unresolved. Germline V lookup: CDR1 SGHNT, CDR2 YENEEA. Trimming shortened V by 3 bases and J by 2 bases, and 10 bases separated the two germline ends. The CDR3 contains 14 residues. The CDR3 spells CASSLDGRQETQYF. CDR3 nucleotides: TGTGCCAGCAGCTTGGATGGGCGGCAAGAGACCCAGTACTTC.

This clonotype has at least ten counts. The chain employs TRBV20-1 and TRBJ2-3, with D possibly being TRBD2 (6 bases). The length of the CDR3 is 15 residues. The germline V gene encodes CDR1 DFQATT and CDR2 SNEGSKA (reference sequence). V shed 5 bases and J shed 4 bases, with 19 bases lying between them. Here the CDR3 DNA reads TGCAGTGCTCCCCCAAGCGAGACTAGTTCAGATACGCAGTATTTT. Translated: CSAPPSETSSDTQYF.

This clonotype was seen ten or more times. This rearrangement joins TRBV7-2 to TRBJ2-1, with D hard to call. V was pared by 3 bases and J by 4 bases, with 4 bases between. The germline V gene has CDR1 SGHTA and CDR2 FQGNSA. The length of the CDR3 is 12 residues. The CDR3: CASSFLYNEQFF. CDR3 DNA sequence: TGTGCCAGCAGCTTTCTGTACAATGAGCAGTTCTTC.

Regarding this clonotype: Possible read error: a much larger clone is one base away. CDR3 sequence (DNA): TGTGCCAGCAGTTTACTATCGGATAGCGGGTGCTACAATGAGCAGTTCTTC. Translation gives CASSLLSDSGCYNEQFF. The chain uses TRBV12-3 or TRBV12-4 and TRBJ2-1, with 7 nucleotides matching TRBD2. Losses at the gene ends were 2 bases for V and 3 bases for J; bases not matched to a gene: 10. The CDR3 consists of 17 residues.

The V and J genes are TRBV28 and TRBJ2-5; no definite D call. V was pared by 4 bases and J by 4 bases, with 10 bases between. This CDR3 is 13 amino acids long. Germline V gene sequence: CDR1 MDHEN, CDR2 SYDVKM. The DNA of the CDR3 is TGTGCCAGCAGTTGGCCGGGTGCAGAGACCCAGTACTTC. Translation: CASSWPGAETQYF.